Presented here are 2 T cell receptor beta chains from one specimen sequenced in a study of T cell responses to AZD1222 COVID-19 vaccine. Some clones are missing from TCRdb's copy, which holds only in-frame ones; the method was immunoSEQ multiplex PCR. The repertoire holds roughly 140,000 clones, with around 86% as singletons. This sample comprised peripheral blood, obtained on day 0 of MenACWY control vaccination. The receptors stem from an adult in good health.

The V and J genes are TRBV4-1 and TRBJ1-6; D gene unclear. V was pared by 1 base and J by 6 bases, with 7 bases between. CDR1 and CDR2 (germline): MGHRA, YSYEKL. The CDR3 loop spans 14 amino acids. CDR3 region: CASSQVMGNSPLHF. DNA of the CDR3: TGCGCCAGCAGCCAAGTTATGGGTAATTCACCCCTCCACTTT.

The chain couples TRBV28 to TRBJ2-3, with 9 bases aligning to TRBD1. The V segment lost 3 bases and the J segment 4 bases; nucleotides outside the gene matches: 11. CDR1 is MDHEN, CDR2 SYDVKM, per germline. CDR3 length: 17 residues. The chain's CDR3 is CASSFELQGALPDTQYF. The CDR3 DNA reads TGTGCCAGCAGTTTTGAGTTACAGGGGGCGCTTCCAGATACGCAGTATTTT.